This TCR beta chain stems from a study of blood T cells in healthy people across ages (dated by TCRdb to the mid-2010s). About the full investigation: In model experiments, template switching captured about one uniquely barcoded TCR beta cDNA molecule for every two T cells. Using deep sequencing normalized with unique cDNA molecular identifiers, the study measured how TCR beta repertoire diversity changes with age. The donors were divided into four age groups: young (average around 15 years), middle-aged (about 41), aged (under 70) and long-lived (around 80). To avoid experimental bias, donors of different ages were distributed randomly across sequencing lanes. For two donors (one aged 18 to 30 and one aged 80 or older), the study analyzed two additional independent replicas of 1 million unique cDNA reads from the same blood draw. Here is what the overall study found, with its caveats: As age increased, observed TCR beta diversity per million T cells dropped in a roughly linear way, and a significant reduction was already evident by age about 40. Bulk unsorted PBMC profiling prevented conclusive comparison of naive and antigen-experienced compartments. Because the CMV infection status of the donors was unknown, age-related changes in expanded clonotypes may potentially have been confounded. Total diversity estimates from one million sequenced T cells were considered lower bounds and underestimates. A strong correlation was found between observed TCR beta diversity and the percentage of naive T cells measured by flow cytometry. The long-lived group showed more naive CD4+ T cells, fewer expanded clones and increased TCR diversity than the aged group, suggesting age selection.

Library preparation employed 5' RACE. The sequencer listed for this sample is Illumina HiSeq 2500. The second PCR ran for about 7 to 11 cycles and used a J-beta primer mix along with a sample-barcoded 5' primer. A template-switch 5' adaptor carrying 12 random nucleotides introduced a unique molecular identifier onto each TCR beta cDNA molecule. Each sample yielded at least 2.5 million CDR3-containing paired-end reads. First-strand cDNA was synthesized from all RNA with the Mint cDNA synthesis kit, primed by a TRBC-specific oligonucleotide. Following uracil-DNA glycosylase treatment, all cDNA underwent a first 18-cycle PCR with the universal primers M1SS and BC2_uni_R. On the authors' methods: Each sample was normalized by randomly selecting 1 million high-quality reads, each carrying a distinct molecular identifier. Reads with shared molecular identifiers were discarded instead of being binned into consensus sequences. CDR3 identification, clonotype clustering and error correction used MiTCR with a Q25 quality threshold and the strictest error-elimination algorithm. A nonparametric unseen species model using Euler transformation provided a lower-bound estimate of total TCR beta diversity. TCRdb redid the processing of the public reads, applying fastp at Q25 and MiXCR, and retained in-frame beta chains. Here each entry gathers all rows of one CDR3 protein and keeps the most common genes and DNA. V and J calls and clone size were set by TCRdb, not the authors. The sample contains more than 1,400,000 distinct CDR3 sequences, 42% of them found a single time. The top ten constitute roughly 7.9% of the sample.

Notes on this clonotype: Its antigen remains unidentified. No per-base quality is available; no much larger clone lies one base away.

The CDR3 spans 12 residues, from the cysteine through the phenylalanine. Only the CDR3 part of the read is kept: 36 bases, read in frame from the first base. For CDR1 and CDR2, the germline V gene lists SGHTA and FQGNSA. Trimming costs V 3 bases and J 8 bases, and their ends lie 8 bases apart. The donors were roughly 40 Caucasian individuals from Russia, aged roughly 6 to 90 years, who were systemically healthy. Roughly 9 milliliters of peripheral blood were drawn from each donor into EDTA-treated Vacutainer tubes. Ficoll-Paque density-gradient centrifugation was used to isolate PBMCs, with at least 6.5 million per sample. Total RNA was extracted from PBMCs with Trizol reagent, with at least 6 micrograms obtained per sample. For every donor, flow cytometry on a PBMC aliquot measured the percentage of naive CD45RAhigh/CD27high T cells.

Sequencing was carried out using blood. This TCR came from a woman aged 18-30 years in good health. The rearranged chain carries TRBV7-2 and TRBJ2-1, with the D gene too uncertain to name. CDR3 protein: CASSFLIHEQFF. The DNA sequence is given as TGTGCCAGCAGCTTTCTTATCCATGAGCAGTTCTTC.